These 26 T cell receptor beta chains came from one sample sequenced in a study of shared clonotypes between healthy human individuals. The table came from immunoSEQ multiplex PCR; TCRdb's copy has only in-frame clones and leaves some out. Of more than 450,000 clones detected, approximately 85% appear once; the ten largest clones hold around 13%. What was sequenced was PBMCs. The source of these receptors is a woman in her thirties or forties in good health. Some clones in this sample may be carry-over from other donors' samples.

The chain is built from TRBV7-6 and TRBJ2-2, with a tentative D call TRBD2 (5 bases). Trimming cost V 5 bases and J 3 bases, with 10 bases left between them. Per the germline V gene, CDR1 is SGHVS and CDR2 is FNYEAQ. CDR3 size: 14 residues. The CDR3 DNA follows: TGTGCCAGCAGCCCAACTAGGGACACCGGGGAGCTGTTTTTT. It is translated as CASSPTRDTGELFF.

The gene calls are TRBV7-9 and TRBJ2-1, with a weak D call TRBD2 (6 bases). Germline V gives CDR1 SEHNR, CDR2 FQNEAQ (reference sequence). Trimming took 3 bases from V and 4 from J, leaving 10 bases between them. The CDR3 consists of 14 residues. The chain's CDR3 is CASSFGTSYNEQFF. DNA for the CDR3: TGTGCCAGCAGCTTTGGGACTTCTTACAATGAGCAGTTCTTC.

On this clone itself: The sample has other DNA sequences that encode this CDR3 too. The rearrangement joins TRBV30 to TRBJ2-7, with TRBD1 matching over 7 bases. V lost 3 bases to trimming and J lost 2 bases; unmatched junction nucleotides: 7. The germline gives CDR1 GTSNPN, CDR2 SVGIG (reference sequence). This CDR3 region has 14 residues. CDR3 loop: CAWSAGTETYEQYF. For the CDR3, the DNA is TGTGCCTGGAGCGCCGGGACAGAAACCTACGAGCAGTACTTC.

V usage is TRBV4-2 and J usage is TRBJ1-5; no firm D call. The length of the CDR3 is 15 residues. The germline gives CDR1 LGHNA, CDR2 YNFKEQ. Deletions cut 0 bases from V and 9 bases from J, with 15 bases between. The DNA of the CDR3 is TGTGCCAGCAGCCAAGATACGGCCGTTGGGCGGCCCCAGCATTTT. Amino acid sequence: CASSQDTAVGRPQHF.

J is TRBJ2-5 and V is TRBV5-1; 12 nucleotides agree with TRBD1. The CDR3 length is 15 residues. Trimming removed 2 bases from V and 5 bases from J; junction bases left unmatched: 4. The germline gives CDR1 SGHRS, CDR2 YFSETQ. As DNA, the CDR3 is TGCGCCAGCAGCTTTGGGGACAGGGGGCCTGAGACCCAGTACTTC. Its translation is CASSFGDRGPETQYF.

This clone was observed a single time. The chain is built from TRBV2 and TRBJ2-3; D possibly corresponds to TRBD2 (6 bases). V lost 6 bases and J lost 2, with 9 bases in between. The CDR3 runs 13 residues. Germline-derived CDR1 and CDR2 are SNHLY and FYNNEI. CDR3 region: CASSRTNTDTQYF. The CDR3 region has the DNA TGTGCCAGCAGCCGGACTAACACAGATACGCAGTATTTT.

V gene TRBV27 combines with J gene TRBJ2-7; 15 bases agree with TRBD2. The CDR3 is 20 amino acids. The V gene's germline CDR1 is MNHEY and CDR2 SMNVEV (reference sequence). Trimming took 6 bases from V and 7 from J; bases not matched to a gene: 22. Here the CDR3 reads CASSRIPPSLGLAGGSEQYF. The CDR3 bases are TGTGCCAGCAGCCGGATCCCACCCTCTCTCGGACTAGCGGGAGGGTCTGAGCAGTACTTC.

This clone was seen more than once but under ten times. This chain uses TRBV5-1 with TRBJ2-1; 11 bases map to TRBD1. Germline V CDR1 and CDR2: SGHRS, YFSETQ. V dropped 4 bases and J dropped 9; count of bases not matched to a gene: 6. This CDR3 has 14 residues. As DNA, the CDR3 is TGCGCCAGCAGCCTGGGACAGGGGGAGGGTGAGCAGTTCTTC. Encoded protein: CASSLGQGEGEQFF.

J is TRBJ2-2 and V is TRBV7-3, with 7 bases lining up with TRBD1. Germline trimming cut 5 bases from V and 5 bases from J; bases unmatched to any gene: 5. This CDR3 spans 14 amino acids. CDR1 SGHTA and CDR2 FQGTGA come from the germline V gene. The CDR3 coding sequence is TGTGCCAGCAGCCCGGGACAGACAACCGGGGAGCTGTTTTTT. It yields the protein CASSPGQTTGELFF.

The rearrangement uses TRBV5-6 and TRBJ1-6; unclear D gene. CDR1 SGHDT and CDR2 YYEEEE come from the germline V gene. The V end was cut by 1 base, the J end by 8 bases, with 10 bases between. This CDR3 has 14 amino acids. In nucleotides, the CDR3 is TGTGCCAGCAGCTTGCGGGGTACGGATTCACCCCTCCACTTT. This codes for CASSLRGTDSPLHF.

The V gene is TRBV6-6, the J gene TRBJ2-7; 8 nucleotides agree with TRBD1. J was trimmed by 2 bases and V by 8 bases; bases with no gene match: 8. Per germline, CDR1 MNHNY and CDR2 SVGAGI (reference sequence). The CDR3 sequence is 14 residues long. The CDR3 region has the DNA TGTGCCAGCCGACAGGGGTCTTCTCCCTACGAGCAGTACTTC. It yields the protein CASRQGSSPYEQYF.

V is TRBV7-2 and J is TRBJ2-1; TRBD2 aligns across 7 bases. This CDR3 is built from 15 residues. V shed 4 bases, J shed 0 bases, and the junction held 3 bases outside the gene matches. CDR1 SGHTA and CDR2 FQGNSA come from the germline V gene. CDR3 amino acids: CASSSTSDSYNEQFF. DNA of the CDR3: TGTGCCAGCAGCTCCACTAGCGACTCCTACAATGAGCAGTTCTTC.

This clone was found once. This rearrangement joins TRBV19 to TRBJ2-5; no definite D call. V lost 0 bases and J 2 bases, leaving 4 bases between the germline ends. Germline V lookup: CDR1 LNHDA, CDR2 SQIVND (reference sequence). CDR3 length: 13 amino acids. The CDR3 region has the DNA TGTGCCAGTAGTATAGATGAACAAGAGACCCAGTACTTC. This translates into CASSIDEQETQYF.

This chain connects TRBV28 to TRBJ2-1, with 7 nucleotides matching TRBD1. The CDR3 runs 16 residues. Germline CDR1 and CDR2: MDHEN and SYDVKM. J lost 2 bases, V lost 5 bases, and 9 bases had no gene match. This CDR3 is CASSHPEGGTYNEQFF. DNA for the CDR3: TGTGCCAGCAGTCACCCCGAAGGGGGCACCTACAATGAGCAGTTCTTC.

The J gene is TRBJ1-2, the V gene TRBV7-9, with TRBD1 identical over 8 bases. CDR1 is SEHNR, CDR2 FQNEAQ, per germline (reference sequence). This CDR3 is built from 16 residues. V lost 5 bases and J lost 4; bases outside the gene matches: 12. For the CDR3, the DNA is TGTGCCAGCAGCCCCGACCAGGGACAGGTCATCTATGGCTACACCTTC. It encodes CASSPDQGQVIYGYTF.

This chain uses TRBV5-1 with TRBJ2-3, with D uncertain. Trimming pared 0 bases from V and 0 bases from J, leaving 8 bases between. CDR1 SGHRS and CDR2 YFSETQ come from the germline V gene. The CDR3 runs to 15 residues. CDR3 residues: CASSLGADSTDTQYF. Here the CDR3 DNA reads TGCGCCAGCAGCTTGGGGGCCGACAGCACAGATACGCAGTATTTT.

A note on this clone: The sample carries other DNA sequences with the same CDR3. The chain uses TRBV18 and TRBJ2-6; D is ambiguous. V lost 3 bases and J 0 bases, leaving 6 bases between the germline ends. This CDR3 spans 15 amino acids. Germline V gives CDR1 KGHSH, CDR2 LQKENI. The CDR3 reads CASSPVVSGANVLTF. The CDR3 nucleotides read TGTGCCAGCTCACCCGTGGTCTCTGGGGCCAACGTCCTGACTTTC.

This clone was seen repeatedly, ten times or more. The chain combines TRBV29-1 with TRBJ2-7, with TRBD1 identical over 8 bases. The CDR3 sequence is 14 residues long. From germline, CDR1 is SQVTM and CDR2 ANQGSEA. The V and J ends lost 6 bases and 6 bases, in that order; junction bases with no gene match: 13. DNA for the CDR3: TGCAGCGTGGAGCACGGGACAGGTTCATCCGAGCAGTACTTC. It translates to CSVEHGTGSSEQYF.

The chain joins TRBV25-1 to TRBJ2-1; 10 bases fit TRBD1. V gave up 6 bases and J gave up 7 bases; unmatched junction bases: 6. CDR3 length: 14 residues. Germline V CDR1 and CDR2: MGHDK, SYGVNS. This CDR3 reads CASRGGQGGNEQFF. The CDR3 nucleotides read TGTGCCAGCAGGGGAGGACAGGGGGGGAATGAGCAGTTCTTC. The whole variable domain, remainder taken from reference TRBV25-1 and TRBJ2-1, is EADIYQTPRYLVIGTGKKITLECSQTMGHDKMYWYQQDPGMELHLIHYSYGVNSTEKGDLSSESTVSRIRTEHFPLTLESARPSHTSQYLCASRGGQGGNEQFFGPGTRLTVL.

This clone was seen many times. The gene calls are TRBV21-1 and TRBJ2-5; the listed D gene, TRBD2, was not tested against the DNA. TRBV21-1 is shown as a pseudogene. The CDR3 consists of 16 residues. The CDR3 protein is CASSKSGGRREETQYF. CDR3 nucleotide sequence: TGTGCCAGCAGCAAAAGTGGCGGGAGACGTGAAGAGACCCAGTACTTC.

The CDR3 reads CASSESGSRNYGYTF. The CDR3 DNA is TGTGCCAGCAGTGAATCCGGCAGCCGGAACTATGGCTACACCTTC. The chain employs TRBV25-1 and TRBJ1-2; D not resolved. CDR3 length equals 15 residues. In germline, CDR1 is MGHDK, CDR2 SYGVNS. Trimming left V 1 base short and J 2 bases short, with 11 bases between.

The chain recombines TRBV19 with TRBJ1-5; 7 bases match TRBD1. CDR3 size: 17 residues. Germline V CDR1 and CDR2: LNHDA, SQIVND (reference sequence). The J segment lost 9 bases and the V segment lost 0 bases, leaving 14 bases of the junction unmatched. The CDR3 DNA reads as TGTGCCAGTAGTATAGATCACGGACAGGCGGGCGGGGCGCCCCAGCATTTT. Protein sequence: CASSIDHGQAGGAPQHF. Full variable domain (missing parts from reference TRBV19 and TRBJ1-5): DGGITQSPKYLFRKEGQNVTLSCEQNLNHDAMYWYRQDPGQGLRLIYYSQIVNDFQKGDIAEGYSVSREKKESFPLTVTSAQKNPTAFYLCASSIDHGQAGGAPQHFGDGTRLSIL.

In DNA form, the CDR3 reads TGTGCCAGCAGTTCCCGCCTAGCGGGAGCAGATACGCAGTATTTT. Its protein product is CASSSRLAGADTQYF. The chain employs TRBV28 and TRBJ2-3; 10 bases are shared with TRBD2. Germline-derived CDR1 and CDR2 are MDHEN and SYDVKM. The CDR3 sequence is 15 residues long. Germline trimming cut 4 bases from V and 4 bases from J; bases unmatched to any gene: 5.

The chain uses TRBV4-2 and TRBJ2-1; TRBD2 aligns across 13 bases. V shed 4 bases, J shed 4 bases, and the junction held 4 bases outside the gene matches. Per germline, CDR1 LGHNA and CDR2 YNFKEQ. The CDR3 consists of 16 residues. CDR3 protein: CASSRRTSGSYNEQFF. In DNA, the CDR3 is TGTGCCAGCAGCCGGAGGACTAGCGGGAGTTACAATGAGCAGTTCTTC.

The V call is TRBV7-8, the J call TRBJ1-4; 7 bases are shared with TRBD1. The junction had 10 bases not matched to a gene; V was cut back by 5 bases and J by 10 bases. The V gene's germline CDR1 is SGHVS and CDR2 FQNEAQ. The CDR3 spans 14 residues. The CDR3 region is CASSLDRDGGKLFF. The DNA of the CDR3 is TGTGCCAGCAGCCTAGACAGGGACGGTGGAAAACTGTTTTTT.

The chain recombines TRBV4-3 with TRBJ2-7; D call uncertain. Germline V lookup: CDR1 LGHNA, CDR2 YSLEER. The CDR3 sequence is 15 residues long. V shed 1 base and J shed 0 bases, with 10 bases lying between them. DNA of the CDR3: TGCGCCAGCAGCCAAGCAGCCGAGGTCTCCTACGAGCAGTACTTC. Its translation is CASSQAAEVSYEQYF.